The clone carrying this TCR beta chain was found once. This entry comes from a study of T cell responses to AZD1222 COVID-19 vaccine. Across the whole study: Second-dose intervals near 4 or 12 weeks were combined.

Sequenced by immunoSEQ multiplex PCR; TCRdb stores in-frame clones only, minus some. The repertoire holds about 150,000 clones, with roughly nine tenths as singletons. J lost 5 bases, V lost 1 base, and 2 bases had no gene match. This CDR3 has 14 residues. Germline CDR1 and CDR2: SGHRS and YFSETQ. This material consisted of peripheral blood, taken on day 0 of AZD1222 vaccination. The TCR originated in an adult in good health. The rearrangement uses TRBV5-1 and TRBJ1-5; 8 bases match TRBD1. The CDR3 nucleotides read TGCGCCAGCAGCTTGTCAGGGGGCGATCAGCCCCAGCATTTT. This encodes CASSLSGGDQPQHF.